Presented here are 25 T cell receptor beta chains from one specimen sequenced in a study of post-analysis software for immune sequencing data. Study-wide points: In patients, TRBV5-6, TRBV5-1 and TRBV20-1 belonged to about five TRBV segments found more frequently than in controls.

Tagging with unique molecular identifiers was a feature of the TCR beta cDNA libraries. A single record per CDR3 protein comes from TCRdb applying MiXCR to the PCR reads. This sample carries more than 500,000 distinct CDR3 sequences, approximately 34% of them seen once, and the ten largest clones take approximately 5.4%. No antigen is known for these receptors. Sequencing was carried out using blood. Receptors originate from a girl aged 2-17 years with multiple sclerosis.

This clonotype was observed at least ten times. The chain has TRBV5-6 and TRBJ2-7; perhaps D is TRBD1 or TRBD2 (6 bases each). Germline V gene data show CDR1 as SGHDT and CDR2 as YYEEEE. The CDR3 length is 17 residues. V was cut by 2 bases and J by 3 bases, with 21 bases left in between. CDR3 bases: TGTGCCAGCAGCTTACCAGGAATTTGGGGGGCAAACTACGAGCAGTACTTC. The encoded protein is CASSLPGIWGANYEQYF.

This chain connects TRBV10-3 to TRBJ2-1, with TRBD2 matching 10 bases. The germline CDR1 and CDR2 sequences are ENHRY and SYGVKD. V lost 2 bases and J lost 7; bases outside the gene matches: 8. This CDR3 spans 16 amino acids. The CDR3 loop is CAISEAASGGRNEQFF. The CDR3 bases are TGTGCCATCAGTGAGGCGGCTAGCGGGGGAAGGAATGAGCAGTTCTTC.

The chain joins TRBV11-3 to TRBJ2-2; TRBD1 agrees at 7 bases. The ends lost 5 bases at V and 0 bases at J; junction bases unmatched: 9. Germline V CDR1 and CDR2: SGHNT, YENEEA. This CDR3 has 17 amino acids. The CDR3 DNA follows: TGTGCCAGCAGCCGGGGACAGTTTTTCGCGAACACCGGGGAGCTGTTTTTT. This translates into CASSRGQFFANTGELFF.

This clonotype has more than one count but fewer than ten. The genes are TRBV27 and TRBJ2-4, with 7 bases fitting TRBD1. The CDR3 consists of 14 residues. V was pared by 4 bases and J by 8 bases, with 8 bases of the junction left unmatched. Per germline, CDR1 MNHEY and CDR2 SMNVEV (reference sequence). The chain's CDR3 is CASSWRQGRDIQYF. CDR3 sequence (DNA): TGTGCCAGCAGTTGGCGACAGGGCCGCGACATTCAGTACTTC.

The table lists this clonotype with a few counts. The chain joins TRBV6-1 to TRBJ1-2; tentative D call: TRBD1 (5 bases). This CDR3 is 17 amino acids long. The V gene's germline CDR1 is MNHNS and CDR2 SASEGT. Trimming stripped 7 bases from V and 5 bases from J, with 26 bases between. The CDR3 loop reads CASTRSIIGQGLYGYTF. The DNA of the CDR3 is TGTGCCAGCACCCGGTCTATAATAGGGCAGGGTCTGTATGGCTACACCTTC.

The V and J genes are TRBV5-1 and TRBJ1-3; D is uncertain. V dropped 0 bases and J dropped 0 bases, with 10 bases sitting between them. The CDR3 contains 16 residues. Germline V lookup: CDR1 SGHRS, CDR2 YFSETQ. CDR3: CASSLVGSGSGNTIYF. The CDR3 DNA sequence: TGCGCCAGCAGCTTGGTGGGGAGCGGCTCTGGAAACACCATATATTTT.

A note on this clonotype: Compared with germline, one end of the junction differs, possibly owing to a read error. The chain recombines TRBV10-3 with TRBJ2-7, with unresolved D. The CDR3 contains 11 residues. CDR1 and CDR2 (germline): ENHRY, SYGVKD. The CDR3 loop is CAVRREDEQYF. CDR3 DNA: TGTGCCGTCAGGAGAGAGGACGAGCAGTACTTC.

The chain combines TRBV11-2 with TRBJ2-2, with a possible D match to TRBD2 (7 bases). The V gene lost 5 bases and the J gene lost 3 bases, with 16 bases spanning the gap. This CDR3 spans 16 amino acids. Germline CDR1 and CDR2: SGHAT and FQNNGV. This CDR3 is CASSGDGGPYTGELFF. CDR3 bases: TGTGCCAGCAGCGGTGACGGGGGGCCCTACACCGGGGAGCTGTTTTTT.

This clonotype has ten or more counts. The rearrangement uses TRBV20-1 and TRBJ2-5, with D maybe TRBD2 (7 bases). Trimming removed 6 bases from V and 1 base from J, with 18 bases in between. The germline V gene encodes CDR1 DFQATT and CDR2 SNEGSKA (reference sequence). The CDR3 consists of 15 residues. The CDR3 loop is CSAPPRGGSQETQYF. The CDR3 DNA reads as TGCAGTGCCCCTCCAAGGGGGGGGAGCCAAGAGACCCAGTACTTC.

This clonotype has just a few counts. V is TRBV6-1 and J is TRBJ2-1; 12 nucleotides line up with TRBD2. Germline V gene sequence: CDR1 MNHNS, CDR2 SASEGT. The CDR3 loop spans 17 amino acids. The V and J ends lost 6 bases and 11 bases, in that order; junction bases with no gene match: 17. CDR3 residues: CASRENPSGGESQKQFF. The CDR3, as DNA: TGTGCCAGCAGGGAAAACCCTAGCGGGGGGGAAAGTCAGAAGCAGTTCTTC.

The chain recombines TRBV20-1 with TRBJ1-2; possible D gene TRBD1, 5 bases. This CDR3 spans 11 amino acids. Germline V gene lookup returns CDR1 DFQATT and CDR2 SNEGSKA (reference sequence). Trimming took off 3 bases at V and 7 bases at J, with 9 bases between the two ends. CDR3 amino acids: CSASSGVGYTF. DNA for the CDR3: TGCAGTGCTAGTTCGGGGGTTGGCTACACCTTC.

The chain joins TRBV3-1 to TRBJ2-7; possibly TRBD2 for D (6 bases). The J call may be incorrect, as the DNA end agrees better with TRBJ2-5. Germline V lookup: CDR1 LGHDT, CDR2 YNNKEL (reference sequence). The CDR3 contains 15 residues. The CDR3 DNA sequence: TGTGCCAGCAGCCAAGAGTACGGCGGGGAGGCGACCCAGTACTTC. Translated, it gives CASSQEYGGEATQYF.

This clonotype was found a few times. V is TRBV6-1 and J is TRBJ2-7, with 9 bases lining up with TRBD2. This CDR3 contains 14 residues. CDR1 is MNHNS and CDR2 is SASEGT in the germline V gene. The junction had 5 bases not matched to a gene; V was cut back by 5 bases and J by 3 bases. The CDR3 region is CASSRSGGNYEQYF. DNA for the CDR3: TGTGCCAGCAGTCGTAGCGGGGGAAACTACGAGCAGTACTTC.

This chain uses TRBV9 with TRBJ2-5, with D perhaps assigned TRBD1 or TRBD2 (5 bases each). Trimming stripped 0 bases from V and 4 bases from J, with 10 bases between. Germline CDR1 reads SGDLS; CDR2 reads YYNGEE. This CDR3 is 14 amino acids long. The CDR3 DNA reads TGTGCCAGCAGCGTAGGGGCAGGGAGAGAGACCCAGTACTTC. It translates to CASSVGAGRETQYF.

The J gene is TRBJ1-1, the V gene TRBV7-9; D may be TRBD1 (6 bases). The germline V and J ends were trimmed by 5 bases and 7 bases, with 17 bases remaining between them. The CDR3 contains 14 residues. CDR1 is SEHNR, CDR2 FQNEAQ, per germline (reference sequence). CDR3 sequence reads: CASSRGATGFEAFF. The CDR3, as DNA: TGTGCCAGCAGCCGAGGGGCAACAGGGTTTGAAGCTTTCTTT.

This clonotype was detected only a few times. The CDR3 DNA reads as TGTGCCAGCAGCACTTCGGAGGGGGGTACGCAGTATTTT. Its translation is CASSTSEGGTQYF. This chain connects TRBV9 to TRBJ2-3, with D tentatively TRBD1 or TRBD2 (6 bases each). The CDR3 totals 13 residues. Germline values: CDR1 SGDLS, CDR2 YYNGEE. Trimming pared 4 bases from V and 8 bases from J, leaving 14 bases between.

The genes are TRBV6-5 and TRBJ1-2; D is undetermined. CDR1 is MNHEY, CDR2 SVGAGI, per germline. This CDR3 is 18 amino acids long. V lost 3 bases to trimming and J lost 2 bases, with 22 bases between them. The CDR3 sequence: CASSYISKGTKRNYGYTF. The CDR3 DNA is TGTGCCAGCAGTTATATTTCGAAAGGAACCAAGAGGAACTATGGCTACACCTTC.

This chain's CDR3 is CASSGAGTTYGYTF. DNA of the CDR3: TGTGCCAGCAGCGGGGCAGGGACCACCTATGGCTACACCTTC. The chain combines TRBV5-6 with TRBJ1-2; TRBD1 might be the D (5 bases). Germline V lookup: CDR1 SGHDT, CDR2 YYEEEE. V dropped 4 bases and J dropped 4 bases, with 14 bases sitting between them. The CDR3 extends over 14 amino acids.

The chain is built from TRBV7-2 and TRBJ1-6; a possible D gene is TRBD1 (5 bases). Germline-derived CDR1 and CDR2 are SGHTA and FQGNSA. CDR3 length equals 15 residues. V was clipped by 4 bases and J by 9 bases, with 16 bases between them. Here the CDR3 reads CASSWTQGRFSPLHF. The CDR3 DNA sequence: TGTGCCAGCAGCTGGACCCAGGGCCGGTTTTCACCCCTCCACTTT. The full variable domain, rest sourced from reference TRBV7-2 and TRBJ1-6, is GAGVSQSPSNKVTEKGKDVELRCDPISGHTALYWYRQSLGQGLEFLIYFQGNSAPDKSGLPSDRFSAERTGGSVSTLTIQRTQQEDSAVYLCASSWTQGRFSPLHFGNGTRLTVT.

This clonotype was counted a few times. The chain couples TRBV5-5 to TRBJ2-3; tentative D call: TRBD1 (5 bases). The CDR3 runs to 15 residues. The V and J ends lost 0 bases and 3 bases respectively, with 11 bases between them. Looked up from germline, CDR1 is SGHKS and CDR2 is YYEKEE (reference sequence). The CDR3 DNA follows: TGTGCCAGCAGCTTGGCCAGGGATAGGACAGATACGCAGTATTTT. It specifies CASSLARDRTDTQYF. Full variable domain (remainder filled in from reference TRBV5-5 and TRBJ2-3): DAGVTQSPTHLIKTRGQQVTLRCSPISGHKSVSWYQQVLGQGPQFIFQYYEKEERGRGNFPDRFSARQFPNYSSELNVNALLLGDSALYLCASSLARDRTDTQYFGPGTRLTVL.

This rearrangement joins TRBV5-6 to TRBJ2-1; TRBD2 matches at 12 bases. CDR1 and CDR2 from the germline V gene are SGHDT and YYEEEE. V shed 5 bases, J shed 4 bases, and the junction held 7 bases outside the gene matches. The CDR3 extends over 16 amino acids. The CDR3 reads CASSFRTSGAYNEQFF. For the CDR3, the DNA is TGTGCCAGCAGTTTCAGGACTAGCGGGGCTTACAATGAGCAGTTCTTC.

Only a few counts were recorded for this clonotype. The J gene is TRBJ2-5, the V gene TRBV9; 13 positions agree with TRBD2. V was clipped by 3 bases and J by 4 bases; unmatched bases: 12. From germline, CDR1 is SGDLS and CDR2 YYNGEE. The CDR3 has 18 amino acids. The CDR3 spells CASSAATSGGLFGETQYF. In nucleotides, the CDR3 is TGTGCCAGCAGCGCTGCGACTAGCGGGGGGCTTTTCGGAGAGACCCAGTACTTC.

The chain has TRBV10-3 and TRBJ2-1, with a tentative D call TRBD2 (5 bases). The end of the DNA fits TRBJ2-7 better, so the J call may be wrong. Germline V lookup: CDR1 ENHRY, CDR2 SYGVKD. The CDR3 covers 14 residues. The CDR3 region is CAISESSGINEQYF. The CDR3 nucleotides read TGTGCCATCAGTGAGTCGTCGGGGATAAATGAGCAGTACTTC.

This clonotype was detected only a few times. This chain joins TRBV7-9 and TRBJ1-1; D unresolved. Germline-derived CDR1 and CDR2 are SEHNR and FQNEAQ (reference sequence). V was trimmed by 3 bases and J by 4 bases, leaving 9 bases between them. The CDR3 has 13 amino acids. CDR3 residues: CASSFTVTTEAFF. In DNA form, the CDR3 reads TGTGCCAGCAGCTTCACGGTTACCACTGAAGCTTTCTTT.

The chain combines TRBV4-1 with TRBJ2-7; maybe TRBD1 (6 bases). The CDR3 totals 15 residues. Trimming shortened V by 2 bases and J by 2 bases, and 13 bases separated the two germline ends. Germline CDR1 MGHRA, CDR2 YSYEKL. CDR3 in DNA: TGCGCCAGCAGCCAATTCGTACAGGGTCCCTACGAGCAGTACTTC. Its protein is CASSQFVQGPYEQYF.